The sequence of this T cell receptor (beta chain) was determined in a study of cytomegalovirus exposure and HLA in healthy donors. J gave up 7 bases and V 1 base, and 11 bases lay outside the gene matches. CDR3 length: 16 amino acids. Germline values: CDR1 SGHTA, CDR2 FQGNSA. The data were produced by immunoSEQ multiplex PCR, yet TCRdb's version contains in-frame clones alone and is incomplete. The table includes fewer than 250,000 clones, just under 90% detected once. The receptor comes from a man between 18 and 35 years old in good health and CMV-seronegative. The chain recombines TRBV7-2 with TRBJ2-5, with 8 bases identical to TRBD2. Material for sequencing was PBMCs. The CDR3 DNA reads as TGTGCCAGCAGCTTAGAGCCGGGACTAGTATGGGTGACCCAGTACTTC. Encoded protein: CASSLEPGLVWVTQYF.